The sequence of this T cell receptor beta chain was determined in a study of vaccination effects on CD4 cells after COVID-19. Study-wide results and limits: There were few convalescent patients in the study and no early post-infection timepoints. In the late period after vaccination, infection- and vaccine-induced clones contracted markedly.

The V end lost 10 bases, the J end lost 3 bases, and 8 bases lay between the germline ends. This CDR3 is built from 11 residues. Per the germline V gene, CDR1 is MNHEY and CDR2 is SVGAGI. The method was immunoSEQ multiplex PCR; TCRdb's version includes in-frame clones alone and lacks a portion of them. The sample lists approximately 28,000 clones, roughly 79% seen once, with roughly 6% in the top ten. For this clone: Its antigen is not known.

Prior to sequencing, the ViraFEST assay stimulated PBMC with viral peptide pools, which expanded the antigen-specific CD4+ T cells. Once cultured for 10 to 11 days, the cells underwent separation to obtain CD4+ T cells. Participants received two doses of either the BNT162b2 or mRNA-1273 vaccine. Half the medium was swapped for IL-2 medium on days 3 and 7. The chain couples TRBV6-5 to TRBJ2-3; the D is unclear. This sample comprised CD4+ T cells from PBMCs cultured with SARS-CoV-2 spike peptides, obtained after COVID-19 vaccination. This TCR was recovered from a human donor who received a COVID-19 vaccine. Some clones in this sample may be carry-over from other donors' samples. The CDR3 region has the DNA TGTGCCACCGGGCTGACAGATACGCAGTATTTT. Residues: CATGLTDTQYF.